This T cell receptor beta chain was observed in a study of Ad26.COV2.S vaccination and SARS-CoV-2 variants. Study at large: By the intramuscular route, Ad26.COV2.S was given once, or twice 56 days apart. Study-wide results and limits: Analyses of TCR breadth and depth may have underestimated total T cell responses.

The table came from immunoSEQ multiplex PCR; TCRdb's copy has only in-frame clones and leaves some out. The sample consists of around 500,000 clones, roughly nine tenths of them appearing once. Regarding this clone: Its antigen is currently unknown.

Treatment meaning: roughly 19 received Ad26.COV2.S at low or high dose, single or two shots; roughly 5 received placebo; per-sample allocation not given. Material that was analyzed had been drawn on day 63 after the first vaccine or placebo injection. Trimming removed 2 bases from V and 4 bases from J; junction bases left unmatched: 10. The CDR3 extends over 16 amino acids. The germline CDR1 and CDR2 sequences are SGHAT and FQNNGV. This specimen was peripheral blood, taken in a trial of Ad26.COV2.S vaccine versus placebo. This rearrangement joins TRBV11-2 to TRBJ1-2; 7 bases are a match to TRBD1. This receptor was obtained from a person between 18 and 60 years old who received the Ad26.COV2.S COVID-19 vaccine or a placebo. The CDR3 here is CASSLKGAGGLYGYTF. The CDR3, as DNA: TGTGCCAGCAGCTTAAAGGGGGCAGGTGGCCTCTATGGCTACACCTTC.